This T cell receptor beta chain stems from a study of shared clonotypes between healthy human individuals. Study-wide background: Per donor, CD8 memory used one plate, CD8 naive used two, CD4 memory used three and CD4 naive used three.

Trimming pared 3 bases from V and 2 bases from J, leaving 11 bases between. The CDR3 consists of 15 residues. The V gene's germline CDR1 is SNHLY and CDR2 FYNNEI. Each replicate PCR on the sorted subsets used roughly 210 ng DNA (approximately 27,000 T cell genomes). Libraries were prepared by immunoSEQ multiplex PCR; TCRdb keeps only in-frame clonotypes and omits some of them. The profile covers under 1,900,000 clones, with 98% appearing a single time and approximately 0.4% taken by the ten largest. Everyone who donated was a Caucasian adult who lived in Nashville, Tennessee. The sample comprised naive CD4+ T cells sorted from blood. Subset: CD45RA+ positively selected. This receptor was identified in a man in his thirties or forties in good health. The chain links TRBV2 to TRBJ2-1; D is undetermined. The CDR3 DNA follows: TGTGCCAGCAGTGACCCCCCGCCTGCCTACAATGAGCAGTTCTTC. This translates into CASSDPPPAYNEQFF.